A selection of T cell receptor beta chains follows, all from one sample in a study of glioma-infiltrating T cells after dendritic cell vaccination. Using immunoSEQ multiplex PCR, the repertoire was profiled, and TCRdb retains in-frame clones only, with some absent. This sample has approximately 36,000 clones, with about 80% found just once. The material was blood, obtained before dendritic cell vaccination. These receptors all stem from a human donor with glioblastoma. The CDR3 runs from the conserved cysteine through the conserved F or W.

CDR3aa,j_gene,v_gene
CASSPRGGSRYNEQFF,TRBJ2-1,TRBV7-9
CASSFSGVTEQYF,TRBJ2-7,TRBV5-4
CASSLGSGVLRNQPQHF,TRBJ1-5,TRBV7-2
CSVRQGARYEQYF,NA,TRBV29-1
CASSQDRREWNEKLFF,TRBJ1-4,TRBV4-1
CASSSSPQGANTGELFF,TRBJ2-2,TRBV7-3
CASSRQGGTYEQYF,TRBJ2-7,TRBV2
CAISADRGRGTEAFF,TRBJ1-1,TRBV10-3
CASSPERDRGGYTF,TRBJ1-2,TRBV27
CASSTDQGFKPEAFF,TRBJ1-1,TRBV5-1
CATRTGRTGELFF,TRBJ2-2,TRBV10-3
CASSSPREASYNEQFF,TRBJ2-1,TRBV5-6
CATKTGTMNTEAFF,TRBJ1-1,TRBV7-3
CASTIGREAWGYTF,TRBJ1-2,TRBV5-4
CASSQDLAIHNEQFF,TRBJ2-1,TRBV4-3
CASSLEVRAQETQYF,TRBJ2-5,TRBV7-2
CASSLLGPHRGTQYF,TRBJ2-5,TRBV5-1
CASAGKGYEQYF,TRBJ2-7,TRBV28
CASSVGGGGAGTDTQYF,TRBJ2-3,TRBV9
CATSASADQETQYF,TRBJ2-5,TRBV15
CASMSGEYGYTF,TRBJ1-2,TRBV25-1
CAWTPGTTYLNYGYTF,TRBJ1-2,TRBV30
CASSPLGGGWDEQFF,TRBJ2-1,TRBV27
CASSHSGGAPDTQYF,TRBJ2-3,TRBV9
CASSQDPPSGLANEQFF,TRBJ2-1,TRBV14
CASSDELASNEQFF,TRBJ2-1,TRBV2
CASRLCGQGGPEYEQYF,NA,TRBV12-2
CASSLAGAGGEQYF,TRBJ2-7,TRBV5-1
CASTPRGLAGEQYF,TRBJ2-7,TRBV2
CASSARAGSRTDTQYF,TRBJ2-3,TRBV7-7
CASSPWTGGNSPLHF,TRBJ1-6,TRBV7-2
CASSLRQGARGNTGELFF,TRBJ2-2,TRBV7-9
CASSLAPDRGYTEAFF,TRBJ1-1,TRBV5-1
CASSEAAGARGTQYF,TRBJ2-5,TRBV6-1
CASSPRPGLAGGRNEQFF,TRBJ2-1,TRBV9
CASSRRSGDYEQYF,TRBJ2-7,TRBV14
CASSLGGAYYGYTF,TRBJ1-2,TRBV5-1
CASSGTGGGTEAFF,TRBJ1-1,TRBV27
CASRTAGQNNSPLHF,TRBJ1-6,TRBV6-5
CASSRDRENTEAFF,TRBJ1-1,TRBV19
CASRPVRGKVGNQPQHF,TRBJ1-5,TRBV5-4
CASSYSRYEQYF,TRBJ2-7,TRBV6-6
CASSPNPGQQETQYF,TRBJ2-5,TRBV18
CASSTGTSGGAAETQYF,TRBJ2-5,TRBV5-6
CASSGTTGQLHTGELFF,TRBJ2-2,TRBV25-1
CASSYSLWTGRPSYEQYF,TRBJ2-7,TRBV28
CASSPPRQGLGQPQHF,TRBJ1-5,TRBV28
CASSEGQFSPLHF,TRBJ1-6,TRBV6-1
CASSADRANTEAFF,TRBJ1-1,TRBV19
CASSVNTGGPGANVLTF,TRBJ2-6,TRBV9
CSVETQVSPLGNTIYF,TRBJ1-3,TRBV29-1
CASSLGSGGGETQYF,TRBJ2-5,TRBV5-4
CASSLRRGRENEQYF,TRBJ2-7,TRBV7-9
CASTGKAAEQYF,TRBJ2-7,TRBV6-6
CASSLRTGGEYNSPLHF,TRBJ1-6,TRBV7-9